This TCR beta chain was recovered during a study of response to subunit inactivated influenza vaccine. Findings and limits, study-wide: Researchers suggested that each seasonal influenza vaccination recruits few new T cells.

TCRdb fed the RT-PCR reads into MiXCR, producing one record per CDR3 protein. The sample contains around 200,000 distinct CDR3 sequences, over 13% of which appear only once. This clonotype occurred many times. Its antigen remains unidentified. This CDR3 has 22 amino acids. The germline gives CDR1 SGHTA, CDR2 FQGTGA. V shed 0 bases and J 13 bases; nucleotides not matched to a gene: 32. The rearrangement joins TRBV7-3 to TRBJ2-1; 8 bases fit TRBD2. The origin of this receptor is a man between 50 and 59 years old who received an inactivated influenza vaccine. The sequencing used CD8+ T cells sorted from PBMCs, collected 5 to 6 days after vaccination. The CDR3 region is CASSLTPFSLVLLAEEGGAQFF. DNA for the CDR3: TGTGCCAGCAGCTTAACCCCATTCTCTCTCGTCCTACTAGCGGAAGAAGGGGGGGCCCAGTTCTTC.